The source of this TCR beta chain is a study of post-analysis software for immune sequencing data. The table lists this clonotype with a few counts. Its target is unknown. Carried by the TCR beta cDNA libraries were unique molecular identifiers. TCRdb re-analysed the PCR reads in MiXCR, keeping a single row per CDR3 protein. Of roughly 410,000 distinct CDR3 sequences detected, 30% to 45% appear once; the ten largest clones hold under 15%. Study outcomes and limitations: Multiple sclerosis was associated with a significant reduction in normalized Chao1 diversity relative to controls.

This receptor was taken from a girl under 18 with multiple sclerosis. The sample taken for sequencing was blood.

The CDR3 protein is CASSSLSGGTIYEQYF. The CDR3 DNA sequence: TGTGCCAGCAGTTCCCTTAGCGGGGGGACTATCTACGAGCAGTACTTC. The gene calls are TRBV12-3 or TRBV12-4 and TRBJ2-7; 10 positions agree with TRBD2. This CDR3 has 16 residues. J gave up 3 bases and V 4 bases, and 9 bases lay outside the gene matches.